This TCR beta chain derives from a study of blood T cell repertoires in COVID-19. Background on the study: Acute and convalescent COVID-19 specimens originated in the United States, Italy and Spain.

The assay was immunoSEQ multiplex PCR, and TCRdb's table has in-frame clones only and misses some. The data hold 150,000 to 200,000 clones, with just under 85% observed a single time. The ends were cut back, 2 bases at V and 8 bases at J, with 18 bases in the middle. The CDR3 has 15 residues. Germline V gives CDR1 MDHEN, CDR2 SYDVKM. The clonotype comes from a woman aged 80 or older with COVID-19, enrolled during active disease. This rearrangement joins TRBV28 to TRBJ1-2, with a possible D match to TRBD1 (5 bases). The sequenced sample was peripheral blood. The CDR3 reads CASSLSRGLTRGYTF. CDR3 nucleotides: TGTGCCAGCAGTTTAAGTAGGGGCCTTACGAGGGGCTACACCTTC.